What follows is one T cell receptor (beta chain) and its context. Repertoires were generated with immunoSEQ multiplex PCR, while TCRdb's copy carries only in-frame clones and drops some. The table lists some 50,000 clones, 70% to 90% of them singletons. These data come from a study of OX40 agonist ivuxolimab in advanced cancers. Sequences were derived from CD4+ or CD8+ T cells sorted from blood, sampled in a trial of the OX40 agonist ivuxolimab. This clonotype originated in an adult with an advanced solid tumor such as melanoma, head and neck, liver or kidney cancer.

The CDR3 sequence: CASSYPGGANEQFF. The CDR3 DNA sequence: TGTGCCAGCAGTTACCCCGGGGGGGCGAATGAGCAGTTCTTC. V is TRBV6-5 and J is TRBJ2-1; 8 bases agree with TRBD2. This CDR3 is built from 14 residues. From germline, CDR1 is MNHEY and CDR2 SVGAGI. The V and J ends lost 2 bases and 7 bases, in that order; junction bases with no gene match: 4.